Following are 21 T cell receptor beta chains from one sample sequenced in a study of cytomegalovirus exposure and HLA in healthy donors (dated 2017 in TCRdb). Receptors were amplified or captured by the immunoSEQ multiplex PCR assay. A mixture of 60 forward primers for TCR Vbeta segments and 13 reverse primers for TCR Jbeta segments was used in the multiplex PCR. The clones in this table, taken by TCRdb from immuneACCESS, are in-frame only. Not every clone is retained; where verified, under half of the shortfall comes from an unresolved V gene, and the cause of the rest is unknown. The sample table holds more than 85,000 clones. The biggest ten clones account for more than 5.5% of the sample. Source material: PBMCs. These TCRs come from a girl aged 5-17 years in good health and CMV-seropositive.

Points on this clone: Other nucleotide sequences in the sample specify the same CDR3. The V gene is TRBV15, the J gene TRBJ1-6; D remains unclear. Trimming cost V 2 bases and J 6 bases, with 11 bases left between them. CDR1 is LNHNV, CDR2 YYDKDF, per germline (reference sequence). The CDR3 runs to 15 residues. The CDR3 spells CATSRPRRGNSPLHF. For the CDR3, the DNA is TGTGCCACCAGCAGACCCCGACGAGGTAATTCACCCCTCCACTTT.

The CDR3 bases are TGTGCCAGCAGCTTACTGTACGGGGAAGAGACCCAGTACTTC. Amino acids: CASSLLYGEETQYF. The chain uses TRBV13 and TRBJ2-5; possible D gene TRBD2, 5 bases. This CDR3 has 14 amino acids. The V and J ends lost 2 bases and 3 bases respectively, with 10 bases between them. The germline V gene encodes CDR1 PRHDT and CDR2 FYEKMQ (reference sequence).

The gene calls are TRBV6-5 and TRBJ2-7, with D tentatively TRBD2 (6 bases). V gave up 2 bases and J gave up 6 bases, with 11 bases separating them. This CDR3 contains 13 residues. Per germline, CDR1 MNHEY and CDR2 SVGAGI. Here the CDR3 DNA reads TGTGCCAGCAGTTACACCTACGGGGGCGAGCAGTACTTC. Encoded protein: CASSYTYGGEQYF.

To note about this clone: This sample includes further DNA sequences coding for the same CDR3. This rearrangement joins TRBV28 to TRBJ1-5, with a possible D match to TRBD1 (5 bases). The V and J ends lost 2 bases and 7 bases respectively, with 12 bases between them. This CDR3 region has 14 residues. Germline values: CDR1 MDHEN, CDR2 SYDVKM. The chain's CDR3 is CASSLGQGGQPQHF. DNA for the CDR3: TGTGCCAGCAGTTTAGGTCAGGGAGGACAGCCCCAGCATTTT.

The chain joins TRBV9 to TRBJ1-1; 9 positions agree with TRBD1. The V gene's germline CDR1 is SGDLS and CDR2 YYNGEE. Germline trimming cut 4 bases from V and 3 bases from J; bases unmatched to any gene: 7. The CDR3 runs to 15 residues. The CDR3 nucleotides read TGTGCCAGCAGCCCGGCTAGGGACAGGGACACTGAAGCTTTCTTT. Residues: CASSPARDRDTEAFF.

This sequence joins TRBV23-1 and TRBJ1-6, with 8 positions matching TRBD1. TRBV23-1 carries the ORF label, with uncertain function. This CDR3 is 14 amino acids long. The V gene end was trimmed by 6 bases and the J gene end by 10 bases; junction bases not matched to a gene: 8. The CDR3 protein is CASSPGTGRSPLHF. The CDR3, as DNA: TGCGCCAGCAGCCCAGGGACAGGACGGTCACCCCTCCACTTT.

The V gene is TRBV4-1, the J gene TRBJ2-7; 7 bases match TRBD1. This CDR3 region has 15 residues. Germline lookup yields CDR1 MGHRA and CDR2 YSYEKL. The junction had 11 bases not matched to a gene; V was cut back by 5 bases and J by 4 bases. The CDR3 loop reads CASSFRLGDSYEQYF. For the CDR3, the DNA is TGCGCCAGCAGCTTCAGATTGGGGGACAGTTACGAGCAGTACTTC.

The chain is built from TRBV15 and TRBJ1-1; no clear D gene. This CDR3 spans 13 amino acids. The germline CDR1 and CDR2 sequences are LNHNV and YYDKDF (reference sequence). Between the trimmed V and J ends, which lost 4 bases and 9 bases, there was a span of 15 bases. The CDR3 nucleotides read TGTGCCACCAGCATCCGTCCCGGGAGTAAAGCTTTCTTT. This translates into CATSIRPGSKAFF.

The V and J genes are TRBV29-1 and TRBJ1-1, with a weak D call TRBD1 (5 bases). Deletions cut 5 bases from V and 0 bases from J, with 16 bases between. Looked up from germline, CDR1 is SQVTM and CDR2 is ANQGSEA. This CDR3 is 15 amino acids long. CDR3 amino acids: CSVRQGQFMNTEAFF. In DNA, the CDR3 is TGCAGCGTTAGGCAGGGCCAATTTATGAACACTGAAGCTTTCTTT.

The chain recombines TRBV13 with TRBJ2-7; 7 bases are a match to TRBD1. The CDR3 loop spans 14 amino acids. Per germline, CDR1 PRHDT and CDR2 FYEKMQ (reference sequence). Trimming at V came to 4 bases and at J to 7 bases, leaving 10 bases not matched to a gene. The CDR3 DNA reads TGTGCCAGCAGCTCCTCCGGACCGGGACAGGAGCAGTACGTC. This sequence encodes CASSSSGPGQEQYV.

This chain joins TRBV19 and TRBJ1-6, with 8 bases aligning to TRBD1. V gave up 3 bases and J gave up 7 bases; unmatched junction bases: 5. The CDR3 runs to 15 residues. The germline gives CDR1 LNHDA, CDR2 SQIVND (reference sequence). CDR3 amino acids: CASSIMQGANSPLHF. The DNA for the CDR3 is TGTGCCAGTAGTATTATGCAGGGGGCGAATTCACCCCTCCACTTT.

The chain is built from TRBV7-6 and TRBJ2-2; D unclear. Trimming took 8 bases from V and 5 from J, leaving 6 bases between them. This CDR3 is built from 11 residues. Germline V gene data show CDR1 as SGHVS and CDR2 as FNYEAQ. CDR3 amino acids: CASSQTGELFF. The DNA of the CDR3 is TGTGCCAGCTCCCAAACCGGGGAGCTGTTTTTT.

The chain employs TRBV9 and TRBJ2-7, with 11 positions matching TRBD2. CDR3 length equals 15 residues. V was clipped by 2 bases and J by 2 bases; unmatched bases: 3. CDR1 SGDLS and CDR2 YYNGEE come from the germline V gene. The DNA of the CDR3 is TGTGCCAGCAGCGTTAGCGGGGGGGCCGCCTACGAGCAGTACGTC. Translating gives CASSVSGGAAYEQYV.

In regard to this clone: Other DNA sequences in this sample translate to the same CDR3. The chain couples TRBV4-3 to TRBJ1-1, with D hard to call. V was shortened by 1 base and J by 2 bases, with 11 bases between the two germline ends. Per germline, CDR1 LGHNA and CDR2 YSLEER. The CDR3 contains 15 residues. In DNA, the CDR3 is TGCGCCAGCAGCCAAGGGCCCCCAGGTAACACTGAAGCTTTCTTT. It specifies CASSQGPPGNTEAFF.

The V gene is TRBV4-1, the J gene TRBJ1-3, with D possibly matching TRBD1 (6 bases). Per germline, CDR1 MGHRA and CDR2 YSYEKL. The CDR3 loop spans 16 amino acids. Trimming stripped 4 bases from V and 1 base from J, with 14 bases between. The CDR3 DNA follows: TGCGCCAGCAGCCTCCGGGACATCGGATCTGGAAACACCATATATTTT. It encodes CASSLRDIGSGNTIYF.

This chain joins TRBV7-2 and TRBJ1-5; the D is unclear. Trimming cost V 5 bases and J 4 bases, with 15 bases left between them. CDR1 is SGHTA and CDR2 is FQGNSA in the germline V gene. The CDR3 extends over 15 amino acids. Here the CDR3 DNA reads TGTGCCAGCAGCCCGCAGGCCTTTACGAATCAGCCCCAGCATTTT. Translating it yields CASSPQAFTNQPQHF.

In nucleotides, the CDR3 is TGTGCCAGCAGCTCCCGACAGGGGGCGGGAGAGACCCAGTACTTC. This gives the protein CASSSRQGAGETQYF. The chain uses TRBV5-4 and TRBJ2-5; 10 nucleotides agree with TRBD1. Germline V gives CDR1 SGHNT, CDR2 YYREEE (reference sequence). The V and J ends lost 3 bases and 4 bases, in that order; junction bases with no gene match: 6. The CDR3 is made up of 15 amino acids.

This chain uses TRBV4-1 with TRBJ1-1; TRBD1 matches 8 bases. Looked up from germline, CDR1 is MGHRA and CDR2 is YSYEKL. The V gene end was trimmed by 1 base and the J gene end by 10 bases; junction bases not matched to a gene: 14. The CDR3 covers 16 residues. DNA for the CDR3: TGCGCCAGCAGCCAAGCTCAGGGGGCGCCGGTCCCCCTAGCTTTCTTT. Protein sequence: CASSQAQGAPVPLAFF.

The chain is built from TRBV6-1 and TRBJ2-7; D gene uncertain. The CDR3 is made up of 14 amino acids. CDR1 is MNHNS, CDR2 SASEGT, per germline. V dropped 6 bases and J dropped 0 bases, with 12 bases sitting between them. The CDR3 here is CASSVHLSSYEQYF. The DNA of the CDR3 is TGTGCCAGCAGCGTCCACTTAAGCTCCTACGAGCAGTACTTC.

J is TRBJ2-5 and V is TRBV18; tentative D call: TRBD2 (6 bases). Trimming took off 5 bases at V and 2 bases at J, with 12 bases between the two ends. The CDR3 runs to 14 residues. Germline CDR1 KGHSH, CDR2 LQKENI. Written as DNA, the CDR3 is TGTGCCAGCTCAACCGGCGGGATTCAAGAGACCCAGTACTTC. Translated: CASSTGGIQETQYF.

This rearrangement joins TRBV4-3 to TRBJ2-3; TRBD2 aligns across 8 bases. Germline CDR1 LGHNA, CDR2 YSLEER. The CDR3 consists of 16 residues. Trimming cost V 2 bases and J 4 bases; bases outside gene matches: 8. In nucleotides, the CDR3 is TGCGCCAGCAGCCAAAGTAGGACTAGCTCAGCAGATACGCAGTATTTT. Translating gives CASSQSRTSSADTQYF.